A selection of T cell receptor beta chains follows, all from one sample in a study of blood T cell repertoires in COVID-19. Sequencing used immunoSEQ multiplex PCR; TCRdb keeps in-frame clones, though not all of them. The sample yields roughly 300,000 clones, approximately 91% seen once. Sequencing was performed on peripheral blood. These receptors all come from a woman under 40 with COVID-19, enrolled during active disease. The CDR3 runs from the conserved cysteine through the conserved F or W. A D gene is named only where the DNA matches it firmly. The size field is filled for only some rows; it gives once, few, many or a size class.

v_call	d_call	j_call	clone_size	cdr3_aa	cdr3_nt
TRBV28	.	TRBJ2-7	once	CASSSNYRVPFF	TGTGCCAGCAGTTCAAATTACCGGGTCCCATTCTTC
TRBV6-5	.	TRBJ2-6	once	CASSLAGYGANVLTF	TGTGCCAGCAGTTTGGCAGGTTACGGGGCCAACGTCCTGACTTTC
TRBV5-1	TRBD1	TRBJ1-1	once	CASSSAGQGNTEAFF	TGCGCCAGCAGCTCAGCGGGACAGGGTAACACTGAAGCTTTCTTT
TRBV7-9	.	TRBJ1-1	.	CASSLRGANTEAFF	TGTGCCAGCAGCCTCCGGGGGGCGAACACTGAAGCTTTCTTT
TRBV19	.	TRBJ1-5	.	CASGHLGGQPQHF	TGTGCCAGTGGACACCTAGGGGGTCAGCCCCAGCATTTT
TRBV11-2	.	TRBJ1-4	.	CASSLDPSAAEKLFF	TGTGCCAGCAGCTTAGATCCGAGCGCGGCGGAAAAACTGTTTTTT
TRBV21-1	.	TRBJ2-1	.	CASSKERREAHNEQFF	TGTGCCAGCAGCAAAGAAAGGAGGGAGGCCCACAATGAGCAGTTCTTC
TRBV11-2	TRBD2	TRBJ2-3	.	CASSSPSGTTDTQYF	TGTGCCAGCAGCTCACCTAGCGGGACGACAGATACGCAGTATTTT
TRBV21-1	.	TRBJ1-1	.	CASLGDRLNTEAFF	TGTGCCAGCCTAGGGGACAGGTTGAACACTGAAGCTTTCTTT
TRBV2	.	TRBJ1-2	.	CASSPIGGGGGYTF	TGTGCCAGCAGCCCTATAGGGGGGGGAGGAGGCTACACCTTC
TRBV9	.	TRBJ2-7	.	CASSVGGQSYEQYF	TGTGCCAGCAGCGTAGGTGGACAGAGTTACGAGCAGTACTTC
TRBV5-1	.	TRBJ1-5	.	CASSLDGGGADQPQHF	TGCGCCAGCAGCTTGGACGGCGGCGGGGCGGATCAGCCCCAGCATTTT
TRBV5-4	.	TRBJ2-7	.	CASSLAGLAPYEQYF	TGTGCCAGCAGCTTGGCGGGCCTAGCCCCCTACGAGCAGTACTTC
TRBV30	TRBD1	TRBJ1-5	.	CAWSRDRGAGQPQHF	TGTGCCTGGAGTAGGGACAGGGGTGCGGGTCAGCCCCAGCATTTT
TRBV11-3	.	TRBJ2-3	.	CASSLLGASDTQYF	TGTGCCAGCAGCCTGCTTGGGGCTTCAGATACGCAGTATTTT
TRBV7-9	TRBD2	TRBJ2-3	.	CASSLDGLAGVDTQYF	TGTGCCAGCAGCTTAGACGGACTAGCGGGAGTAGATACGCAGTATTTT
TRBV11-3	.	TRBJ2-3	.	CASSFGHGTDTQYF	TGTGCCAGCAGCTTCGGACACGGCACAGATACGCAGTATTTT
TRBV6-5	.	TRBJ2-3	.	CASNKRRTTDTQYF	TGTGCCAGCAACAAACGGAGAACCACAGATACGCAGTATTTT
TRBV2	.	TRBJ1-5	.	CASSVVSNQPQHF	TGTGCCAGCAGTGTAGTTAGCAATCAGCCCCAGCATTTT
TRBV30	.	TRBJ1-4	.	CAWRYAGTTNEKLFF	TGTGCCTGGAGGTACGCAGGGACAACTAATGAAAAACTGTTTTTT
TRBV19	.	TRBJ1-4	.	CASSIRQDNEKLFF	TGTGCCAGTAGTATACGGCAGGATAATGAAAAACTGTTTTTT
TRBV7-9	.	TRBJ2-2	once	CASIPLGGSAGELFF	TGTGCCAGCATCCCACTAGGAGGGTCGGCCGGGGAGCTGTTTTTT
TRBV28	TRBD1	TRBJ2-3	.	CASSTMTGGISDTQYF	TGTGCCAGCAGTACCATGACAGGGGGCATATCAGATACGCAGTATTTT
TRBV19	.	TRBJ2-7	.	CASSIEDSYEQYF	TGTGCCAGTAGTATAGAGGACAGCTACGAGCAGTACTTC
TRBV7-3	.	TRBJ1-1	.	CASSPQDRSEGVFF	TGTGCCAGCAGCCCGCAAGACAGGTCAGAGGGAGTTTTCTTT
TRBV3-1/TRBV3-2	TRBD1	TRBJ1-2	.	CASSLRTGDLIGYTF	TGTGCCAGCAGCCTTAGGACAGGGGACCTAATTGGCTACACCTTC
TRBV6-5	TRBD1	TRBJ2-3	.	CASSTDRVTDTQYF	TGTGCCAGCAGCACCGACAGGGTCACAGATACGCAGTATTTT
TRBV10-3	TRBD1	TRBJ1-1	.	CAISLDRGPLPSTNTEAFF	TGTGCCATCAGCCTGGACAGGGGGCCTCTCCCCTCCACGAACACTGAAGCTTTCTTT
TRBV29-1	.	TRBJ2-2	.	CSGADNTGELFF	TGCAGCGGGGCAGATAACACCGGGGAGCTGTTTTTT
TRBV7-4	.	TRBJ1-1	.	CASRPTPHEVSEAFF	TGTGCCAGCAGGCCGACTCCGCATGAAGTGTCTGAAGCTTTCTTT
TRBV10-3	.	TRBJ2-5	.	CAISSAGTETQYF	TGTGCCATCAGCTCAGCGGGTACGGAGACCCAGTACTTC
TRBV19	TRBD1	TRBJ2-2	.	CASSIGQGDTGELFF	TGTGCCAGTAGTATAGGACAGGGTGACACCGGGGAGCTGTTTTTT
TRBV5-1	.	TRBJ1-1	.	CASRTSGSTEAFF	TGCGCCAGCAGAACGTCAGGGTCCACTGAAGCTTTCTTT